This T cell receptor beta chain was obtained from a study of blood T cell repertoires in COVID-19. Profiled with immunoSEQ multiplex PCR; TCRdb holds only in-frame clones, not every one. The sample lists roughly 250,000 clones; about 87% were seen once. This clone was recorded many times. Trimming removed 7 bases from V and 5 bases from J; junction bases left unmatched: 3. CDR1 is LGHNT and CDR2 is FRNRAP in the germline V gene. The CDR3 runs 12 residues. The clonotype comes from a human donor in a cohort sampled during active COVID-19. The sequencing input was peripheral blood. The chain has TRBV12-5 and TRBJ1-1; 8 bases match TRBD1. CDR3 bases: TGTGCTAGTGCCCAGGGGGCTACTGAAGCTTTCTTT. The encoded protein is CASAQGATEAFF.